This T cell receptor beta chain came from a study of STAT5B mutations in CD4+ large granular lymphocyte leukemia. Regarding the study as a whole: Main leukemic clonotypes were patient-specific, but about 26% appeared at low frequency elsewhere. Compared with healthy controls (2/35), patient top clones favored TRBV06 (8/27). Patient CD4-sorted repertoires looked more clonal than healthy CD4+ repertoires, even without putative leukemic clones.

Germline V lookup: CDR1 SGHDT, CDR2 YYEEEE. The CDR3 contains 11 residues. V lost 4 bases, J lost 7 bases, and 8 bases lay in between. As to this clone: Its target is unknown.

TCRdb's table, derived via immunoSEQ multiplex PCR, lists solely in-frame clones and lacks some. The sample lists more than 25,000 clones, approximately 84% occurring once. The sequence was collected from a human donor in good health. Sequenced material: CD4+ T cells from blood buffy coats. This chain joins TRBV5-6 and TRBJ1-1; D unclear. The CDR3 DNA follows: TGTGCCAGCAGCCTCTCAAGTGAAGCTTTCTTT. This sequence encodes CASSLSSEAFF.